Only a few counts were recorded for the clone carrying this T cell receptor (beta chain). The antigen is not known. Germline loops: CDR1 SGHRS, CDR2 YFSETQ. The CDR3 totals 16 residues. V lost 4 bases to trimming and J lost 4 bases; unmatched junction nucleotides: 9. This entry belongs to a study of post-analysis software for immune sequencing data. Study in general: Included among the disease courses, which were recorded for the cohort, were relapsing-remitting, secondary progressive and progressive-relapsing multiple sclerosis. General study findings and limits: TRBV5-6, TRBV5-1 and TRBV20-1 belonged to a set of about five TRBV segments that were more frequent in patients than controls. People with multiple sclerosis had a significantly lower normalized Chao1 diversity than controls did. Those samples that were prepared in the same batch co-clustered strongly by F measure.

Unique-molecular-identifier-tagged TCR beta cDNA libraries were used. cDNA molecules numbering about half a million came from roughly 1 to 10 million T cells. Via MiXCR, TCRdb re-called the PCR reads, giving one row per CDR3 protein. The profile covers under 650,000 distinct CDR3 sequences, with roughly 45% appearing a single time and around 1.7% taken by the ten largest. Sequencing was performed on blood. This clonotype was obtained from a girl under 18 with multiple sclerosis. The V gene is TRBV5-1, the J gene TRBJ1-4; 8 positions match TRBD1. In DNA form, the CDR3 reads TGCGCCAGCAGCCGAGACAGGGGCGCCTATAATGAAAAACTGTTTTTT. Translated: CASSRDRGAYNEKLFF.